Described below is a single T cell receptor (beta chain) sequence and its context. The entry originates in a study of blood T cell repertoires in COVID-19. The authors' processing: The authors estimated nucleated cell counts from reference gene primer amplification. TCRdb keeps only in-frame clones here, not all; method: immunoSEQ multiplex PCR. V and J calls plus clone size are reproduced from that table; the DNA served to infer D and trimming. The sample consists of about 200,000 clones, about 83% of them appearing once. Recruitment covered over 20 US areas and drew participants whose ages spanned roughly 18 to 100 years. Participants had their cohort set by participant-reported clinical history. Material: PBMCs or T cells enriched from blood (not recorded which). The sequence came from a man between 40 and 49 years old with acute COVID-19.

CDR3 sequence: CASMWGRVGGELFF. In DNA form, the CDR3 reads TGTGCCAGTATGTGGGGGCGGGTTGGCGGGGAGCTGTTTTTT. The gene calls are TRBV19 and TRBJ2-2; D is possibly TRBD1 (6 bases). CDR3 length: 14 amino acids. V lost 7 bases and J 7 bases, leaving 16 bases between the germline ends. Germline loops: CDR1 LNHDA, CDR2 SQIVND (reference sequence).